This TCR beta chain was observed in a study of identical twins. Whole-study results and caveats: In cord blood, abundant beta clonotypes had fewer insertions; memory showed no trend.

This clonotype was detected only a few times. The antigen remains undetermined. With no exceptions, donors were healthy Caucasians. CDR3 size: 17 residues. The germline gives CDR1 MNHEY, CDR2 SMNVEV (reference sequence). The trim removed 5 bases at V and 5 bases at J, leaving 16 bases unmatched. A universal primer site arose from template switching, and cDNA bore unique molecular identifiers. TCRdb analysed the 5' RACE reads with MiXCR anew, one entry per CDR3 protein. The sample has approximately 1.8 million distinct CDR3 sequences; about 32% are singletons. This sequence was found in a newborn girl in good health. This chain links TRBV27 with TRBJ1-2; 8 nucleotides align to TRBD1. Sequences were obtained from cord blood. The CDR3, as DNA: TGTGCCAGCAGTCCACATCCCGGGACAGGACTATCATATGGCTACACCTTC. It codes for CASSPHPGTGLSYGYTF.